This T cell receptor (beta chain) was recovered during a study of blood T cell repertoires in COVID-19. The overall study: The study drew acute and convalescent COVID-19 samples from the United States, Italy and Spain. PBMCs, B-cell-depleted T cells, or T cells provided the cDNA or gDNA that made up the material.

The Seattle site enrolled patients during active infection and followed them longitudinally. Methods used by the authors: It was from reference gene primer amplification that nucleated cell counts were estimated. TCRdb's copy holds only in-frame clones and misses some; the assay was immunoSEQ multiplex PCR. The V and J calls and clone size come from that table; D and trimming were worked out from the DNA. The data show some 220,000 clones, about nine tenths seen once. V was clipped by 1 base and J by 1 base, with 7 bases between them. The germline V gene has CDR1 SGHTA and CDR2 FQGTGA. This CDR3 region has 15 residues.

The receptor was derived from a young man with COVID-19, enrolled during active disease. V gene TRBV7-3 combines with J gene TRBJ2-2, with a tentative D call TRBD2 (6 bases). The sample was peripheral blood. CDR3 nucleotides: TGTGCCAGCAGCTTAAACGGGGGGAACACCGGGGAGCTGTTTTTT. This sequence encodes CASSLNGGNTGELFF. Full variable domain (outside the CDR3, taken from reference TRBV7-3 and TRBJ2-2): GAGVSQTPSNKVTEKGKYVELRCDPISGHTALYWYRQSLGQGPEFLIYFQGTGAADDSGLPNDRFFAVRPEGSVSTLKIQRTERGDSAVYLCASSLNGGNTGELFFGEGSRLTVL.